Listed below are T cell receptor beta chains from one sample, sequenced in a study of cytomegalovirus exposure and HLA in healthy donors. Only in-frame clones appear in the TCRdb table, and some are missing; sequencing was by immunoSEQ multiplex PCR. The sample carries some 130,000 clones, more than 70% recorded once. Sequenced input: PBMCs. These TCRs come from a human donor in good health. The CDR3 runs from the conserved cysteine through the conserved F or W. The order of the fields is V gene, D gene, clone size, J gene, CDR3 DNA, CDR3 protein. The D gene is left open where the match is weak. Some rows mark clone size as missing; the rest say once, few, many or name a class of expanded clone.

TRBV6-5	-	few	TRBJ2-1	TGTGCCAGCAGCGTTCTCGCGGGGGCTTCCAATGAGCAGTTCTTC	CASSVLAGASNEQFF
TRBV5-1	-	-	TRBJ2-5	TGCGCCAGCAGCGGAGACCGGTACCAAGAGACCCAGTACTTC	CASSGDRYQETQYF
TRBV6-6	-	-	TRBJ1-6	TGTGCCAGCAGATGGGGGGTTTCGGATAATTCACCCCTCCACTTT	CASRWGVSDNSPLHF
TRBV6-5	-	-	TRBJ2-5	TGTGCCAGCAGTTTCCGGACACGAATAGGAGAGACCCAGTACTTC	CASSFRTRIGETQYF
TRBV9	-	-	TRBJ2-3	TGTGCCAGCAGCGTTTCCGGCGTGGGGGCGGGGGTCACAGATACGCAGTATTTT	CASSVSGVGAGVTDTQYF
TRBV28	-	-	TRBJ2-7	TGTGCCAGCGGGGGGTTAGGGTACGAGCAGTACTTC	CASGGLGYEQYF
TRBV5-1	TRBD1	-	TRBJ2-1	TGCGCCAGCAGCGAGGGGACAGCCAATGAGCAGTTCTTC	CASSEGTANEQFF
TRBV6-1	TRBD1	-	TRBJ2-1	TGTGCCAGCAGTGATGACAGGGGGGTCTTATCCTACAATGAGCAGTTCTTC	CASSDDRGVLSYNEQFF
TRBV5-1	TRBD1	once	TRBJ2-7	TGCGCCAGCAGCTTGGTCCAAATATCGACAGGGATCCCCTACGAGCAGTACTTC	CASSLVQISTGIPYEQYF
TRBV14	TRBD1	few	TRBJ1-6	TGTGCCAGCAGCCAAGATGGACAGGGATATTCACCCCTCCACTTT	CASSQDGQGYSPLHF
TRBV6-5	-	-	TRBJ1-1	TGTGCCAGCAGTACCAGGGGTTGGGACACTGAAGCTTTCTTT	CASSTRGWDTEAFF
TRBV14	TRBD1	once	TRBJ2-1	TGTGCCAGCAGCCAGACAACCGGGACAGGCCAGTTCTTC	CASSQTTGTGQFF
TRBV5-8	TRBD1	-	TRBJ2-1	TGTGCCAGCAGGGCGCGACAGGGCACCTATCTCGATGAGCAGTTCTTC	CASRARQGTYLDEQFF
TRBV27	-	-	TRBJ2-7	TGTGCCAGCAGTTTAAAGGGGTACCACTACGAGCAGTACTTC	CASSLKGYHYEQYF
TRBV4-2	TRBD2	-	TRBJ2-1	TGTGCCAGCAGTACAGGCGGGGGGGTGTACAATGAGCAGTTCTTC	CASSTGGGVYNEQFF
TRBV19	TRBD1	-	TRBJ1-4	TGTGCCAGTAGGACCGGACAGGGTAGAGAAAAACTGTTTTTT	CASRTGQGREKLFF
TRBV11-2	-	-	TRBJ1-6	TGTGCCAGCAGCTTAGGACAGGCCTCTTCACCCCTCCACTTT	CASSLGQASSPLHF
TRBV6-1	-	-	TRBJ2-5	TGTGCCAGCAGTGGCCAGTACGGGGAGACCCAGTACTTC	CASSGQYGETQYF
TRBV18	TRBD1	-	TRBJ1-2	TGTGCCAGCTCACCACGGACAGGGGGGGCATTGGGCTACACCTTC	CASSPRTGGALGYTF
TRBV9	TRBD1	-	TRBJ2-2	TGTGCCAGCGGGGGACAGGGGAACACCGGGGAGCTGTTTTTT	CASGGQGNTGELFF
TRBV4-1	-	-	TRBJ2-3	TGCGCCAGCAGCCACCGGGACTTCACAGATACGCAGTATTTT	CASSHRDFTDTQYF
TRBV5-1	-	-	TRBJ2-2	TGCGCCAGCAGCTTATATCCCCCCGGGGAGCTGTTTTTT	CASSLYPPGELFF
TRBV6-5	-	-	TRBJ2-5	TGTGCCAGCAGTTACGGAGGGGCCCAAGAGACCCAGTACTTC	CASSYGGAQETQYF
TRBV27	TRBD2	-	TRBJ2-5	TGTGCCAGCCAACACCTAGGGGTCGGGGGGGAGACCCAGTACTTC	CASQHLGVGGETQYF
TRBV6-1	-	-	TRBJ2-7	TGTGCCAGCAGTGAATTGTCGGGTTTCCCCTACGAGCAGTACTTC	CASSELSGFPYEQYF
TRBV7-9	-	-	TRBJ1-5	TGTTCCAGCACCCTTTCGGGGAATCAGCCCCAGCATTTT	CSSTLSGNQPQHF
TRBV4-1	TRBD1	-	TRBJ2-5	TGCGCCAGCAGCCAAGAGGTAGGGACAGGCCCAGAAGAGACCCAGTACTTC	CASSQEVGTGPEETQYF
TRBV12-5	-	-	TRBJ1-2	TGTGCTAGTGGTTTGGCAGGGTGGGTTAATGGCTACACCTTC	CASGLAGWVNGYTF
TRBV5-1	-	once	TRBJ2-7	TGCGCCAGCAGCAAACAGGGTGGTGGACACGAGCAGTACTTC	CASSKQGGGHEQYF
TRBV5-6	-	-	TRBJ1-1	TGTGCCAGCAGCCTATCTATGAATGAAGCTTTCTTT	CASSLSMNEAFF
TRBV7-9	-	-	TRBJ2-2	TGTGCCGGCGCGGGTAACTCCGGGGAGCTGTTTTTT	CAGAGNSGELFF
TRBV27	TRBD1	-	TRBJ2-7	TGTGCCAGCAGCTACAGGGGTCCCTACGAGCAGTACTTC	CASSYRGPYEQYF
TRBV5-6	TRBD1	-	TRBJ2-5	TGTGCCAGCAGCTTGGGCCCAGGGGGAGAGACCCAGTACTTC	CASSLGPGGETQYF
TRBV28	TRBD1	once	TRBJ2-5	TGTGCCAGCAGTCTAGGACAGGGGACTCAAGAGACCCAGTACTTC	CASSLGQGTQETQYF
TRBV5-4	-	few	TRBJ2-7	TGTGCCAGCAGCTTGGTCGCAGACGAGCAGTACTTC	CASSLVADEQYF
TRBV6-1	-	-	TRBJ2-2	TGTGCCACCCTATTTGAGGGGGTCGGCACCGGGGAGCTGTTTTTT	CATLFEGVGTGELFF
TRBV15	-	-	TRBJ1-2	TGTGCCACCAGCAGAAACAGAGATTATGGCTACACCTTC	CATSRNRDYGYTF
TRBV18	-	-	TRBJ2-3	TGTGCCAGCTCACCTAGCATCCCAGATACGCAGTATTTT	CASSPSIPDTQYF
TRBV18	TRBD1	-	TRBJ1-2	TGTGCCAGCTCACCAATCGAGACAGGGGATGGCTACACCTTC	CASSPIETGDGYTF
TRBV11-1	-	-	TRBJ2-7	TGTGCCAGCAGGTTAGGAGGGGGTCCCTACGAGCAGTACTTC	CASRLGGGPYEQYF
TRBV5-6	TRBD1	-	TRBJ2-5	TGTGCCAGCAGCTTCGGGGACAGGGGTGAGACCCAGTACTTC	CASSFGDRGETQYF
TRBV6-6	-	-	TRBJ2-2	TGTGCCAGCTCCAAACAGGCCGGGGAGCTGTTTTTT	CASSKQAGELFF